This passage covers 8 T cell receptor beta chains from one sample sequenced in a study of T-cell reconstitution after alpha-beta-depleted transplantation in children. For TCRbeta, the library was prepared with unique molecular identifiers. Via MiXCR, TCRdb re-called the PCR reads, giving one row per CDR3 protein. The sample contains almost 400,000 distinct CDR3 sequences, roughly 20% of which appear only once. The specimen was PBMCs from the stem cell graft donor, collected from the stem cell graft. The receptors shown here come from a human donor who donated a stem cell graft to a child with acute myeloid leukemia.

The chain carries TRBV7-2 and TRBJ1-2, with D unclear. The CDR3 totals 13 residues. Germline V gene data show CDR1 as SGHTA and CDR2 as FQGNSA. V was shortened by 1 base and J by 4 bases, with 7 bases between the two germline ends. This CDR3 reads CASSLVTVYGYTF. CDR3 nucleotide sequence: TGTGCCAGCAGCTTAGTAACAGTCTATGGCTACACCTTC.

V gene TRBV20-1 combines with J gene TRBJ1-6; D remains unclear. The CDR3 is made up of 15 amino acids. V shed 6 bases and J shed 6 bases, with 18 bases lying between them. From germline, CDR1 is DFQATT and CDR2 SNEGSKA (reference sequence). CDR3 sequence: CSAGLLGQSNSPLHF. CDR3 in DNA: TGCAGTGCCGGCCTGCTGGGTCAATCTAATTCACCCCTCCACTTT.

The chain combines TRBV11-2 with TRBJ2-3, with TRBD2 matching over 8 bases. After removal of 3 bases from V and 2 bases from J, the junction contained 13 bases not matched to a gene. The CDR3 is made up of 18 amino acids. Germline CDR1 SGHAT, CDR2 FQNNGV. In DNA, the CDR3 is TGTGCCAGCAGCTTCTTCCCTCTGGGTAGCGGGGTCACAGATACGCAGTATTTT. Protein sequence: CASSFFPLGSGVTDTQYF. Drawing the rest from reference TRBV11-2 and TRBJ2-3, the complete variable domain is EAGVAQSPRYKIIEKRQSVAFWCNPISGHATLYWYQQILGQGPKLLIQFQNNGVVDDSQLPKDRFSAERLKGVDSTLKIQPAKLEDSAVYLCASSFFPLGSGVTDTQYFGPGTRLTVL.

This clonotype was seen a single time. V is TRBV25-1 and J is TRBJ2-2; 11 positions agree with TRBD1. Germline V CDR1 and CDR2: MGHDK, SYGVNS. V gave up 4 bases and J gave up 7 bases; unmatched junction bases: 8. This CDR3 has 16 amino acids. Here the CDR3 DNA reads TGTGCCAGCAGTGGCCGGGACAGGGGGTTTGGCGGGGAGCTGTTTTTT. Translated, it gives CASSGRDRGFGGELFF.

This chain links TRBV28 with TRBJ2-1; D possibly matches TRBD1 or TRBD2 (5 bases each). This CDR3 region has 16 residues. From germline, CDR1 is MDHEN and CDR2 SYDVKM. V was cut by 4 bases and J by 7 bases, with 20 bases left in between. The CDR3 DNA reads as TGTGCCAGCAGTTCACATCGAGGGGCACACACGAATGAGCAGTTCTTC. Translation gives CASSSHRGAHTNEQFF.

The chain uses TRBV2 and TRBJ1-2, with D possibly TRBD1 on 5 matching bases. Trimming took off 3 bases at V and 1 base at J, with 6 bases between the two ends. CDR3 length: 13 amino acids. Germline lookup yields CDR1 SNHLY and CDR2 FYNNEI. The CDR3 sequence is CASSEGVNYGYTF. The DNA of the CDR3 is TGTGCCAGCAGTGAGGGGGTTAACTATGGCTACACCTTC.

The genes are TRBV20-1 and TRBJ2-2; 7 bases agree with TRBD2. The V and J ends lost 1 base and 6 bases, in that order; junction bases with no gene match: 8. The CDR3 runs 15 residues. Germline CDR1 is DFQATT and CDR2 is SNEGSKA (reference sequence). The CDR3 loop reads CSARVPSGEAGELFF. The DNA for the CDR3 is TGCAGTGCTAGAGTTCCCAGCGGGGAGGCCGGGGAGCTGTTTTTT.

The sample holds a few counts of this clonotype. CDR3 loop: CASSMLGQDLYQETQYF. Here the CDR3 DNA reads TGTGCCAGCAGTATGTTGGGACAGGACTTGTACCAAGAGACCCAGTACTTC. This chain links TRBV27 with TRBJ2-5; 8 bases align to TRBD1. CDR1 MNHEY and CDR2 SMNVEV come from the germline V gene (reference sequence). CDR3 length: 17 amino acids. J lost 0 bases, V lost 5 bases, and 11 bases had no gene match.